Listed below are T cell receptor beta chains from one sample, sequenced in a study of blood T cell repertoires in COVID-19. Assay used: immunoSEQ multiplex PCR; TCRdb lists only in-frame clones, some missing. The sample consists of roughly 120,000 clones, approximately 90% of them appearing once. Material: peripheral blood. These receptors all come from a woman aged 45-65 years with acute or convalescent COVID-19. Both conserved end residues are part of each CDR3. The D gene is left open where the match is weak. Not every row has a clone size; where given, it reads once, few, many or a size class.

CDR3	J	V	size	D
CASSPGTLRPYEQYF	TRBJ2-7	TRBV3-1/TRBV3-2	.	.
CASRRDFSTDTQYF	TRBJ2-3	TRBV19	.	.
CATKPGAEAFF	TRBJ1-1	TRBV24-1	.	.
CASSVGGRTEAFF	TRBJ1-1	TRBV9	.	.
CASSSRGDSNQPQHF	TRBJ1-5	TRBV6-6	.	.
CASSGLAGGYGELFF	TRBJ2-2	TRBV4-1	.	TRBD2
CASSPNQAEAFF	TRBJ1-1	TRBV18	.	.
CASRPSRTSFHEQYF	TRBJ2-7	TRBV27	.	TRBD2
CAISEDRITLTDTQYF	TRBJ2-3	TRBV10-3	.	.
CASSLAGHLAEQYF	TRBJ2-7	TRBV7-9	.	.
CASSLAVTYNEQFF	TRBJ2-1	TRBV7-2	.	.
CASSLWLQGGTEQYF	TRBJ2-7	TRBV28	.	TRBD1
CASSLTGQSNTEAFF	TRBJ1-1	TRBV27	.	TRBD1
CASRRDTEAFF	TRBJ1-1	TRBV19	few	.
CASSYELIYNEQFF	TRBJ2-1	TRBV6-2/TRBV6-3	.	.
CATSENGRRGLDYEQYF	TRBJ2-7	TRBV24-1	.	TRBD1
CASSETPGQGGVIYGYTF	TRBJ1-2	TRBV6-1	.	.
CASSPWDRNYGYTF	TRBJ1-2	TRBV18	.	TRBD1